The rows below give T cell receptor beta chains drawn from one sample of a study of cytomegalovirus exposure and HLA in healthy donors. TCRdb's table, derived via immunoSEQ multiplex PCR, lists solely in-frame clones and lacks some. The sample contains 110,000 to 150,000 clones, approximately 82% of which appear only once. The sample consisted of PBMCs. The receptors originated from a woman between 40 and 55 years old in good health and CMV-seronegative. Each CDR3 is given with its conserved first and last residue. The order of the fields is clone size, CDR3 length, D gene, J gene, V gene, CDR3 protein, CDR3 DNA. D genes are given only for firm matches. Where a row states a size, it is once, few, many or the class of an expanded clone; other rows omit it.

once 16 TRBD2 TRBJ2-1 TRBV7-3 CASSPMGGRRFNEQFF TGTGCCAGCAGCCCAATGGGCGGGAGGAGGTTCAATGAGCAGTTCTTC
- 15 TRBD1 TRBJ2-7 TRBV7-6 CASSLGQGAYYEQYF TGTGCCAGCAGCTTAGGACAGGGAGCCTACTACGAGCAGTACTTC
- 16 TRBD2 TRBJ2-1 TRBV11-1 CASSLEGLAGVYEQFF TGTGCCAGCAGCTTAGAGGGACTAGCGGGAGTATATGAGCAGTTCTTC
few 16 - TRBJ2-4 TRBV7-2 CASSLAIDRGGDIQYF TGTGCCAGCAGCTTAGCGATAGACAGGGGAGGGGACATTCAGTACTTC
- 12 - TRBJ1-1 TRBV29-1 CSVGGLNTEAFF TGCAGCGTTGGTGGCCTGAACACTGAAGCTTTCTTT
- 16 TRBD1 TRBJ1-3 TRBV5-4 CASSFRTGYSGNTIYF TGTGCCAGCAGCTTTAGGACAGGATACTCTGGAAACACCATATATTTT
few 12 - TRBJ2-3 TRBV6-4 CASSETGDTQYF TGTGCCAGCAGTGAGACTGGAGATACGCAGTATTTT
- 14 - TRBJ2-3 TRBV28 CASSRPGLADTQYF TGTGCCAGCAGCCGACCCGGACTTGCAGATACGCAGTATTTT
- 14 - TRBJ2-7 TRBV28 CASSLAGMAYEQYF TGTGCCAGCAGTTTGGCGGGGATGGCCTACGAGCAGTACTTC
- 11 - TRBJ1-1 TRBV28 CASTSRVEAFF TGTGCCAGCACAAGCAGGGTAGAAGCTTTCTTT
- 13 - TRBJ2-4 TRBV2 CASAGEAKNIQYF TGTGCCAGCGCAGGGGAAGCCAAAAACATTCAGTACTTC
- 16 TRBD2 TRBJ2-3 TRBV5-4 CASSLRTSGRADTQYF TGTGCCAGCAGCCTGAGGACTAGCGGGAGGGCAGATACGCAGTATTTT
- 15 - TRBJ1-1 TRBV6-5 CASSGGGRWGTEAFF TGTGCCAGCAGTGGAGGAGGGAGGTGGGGAACTGAAGCTTTCTTT
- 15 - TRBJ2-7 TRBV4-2 CASSHQGRGDYEQYF TGTGCCAGCAGCCATCAGGGCAGGGGAGACTACGAGCAGTACTTC
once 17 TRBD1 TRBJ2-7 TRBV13 CASSLGVRQGPTYEQYF TGTGCCAGCAGCTTAGGGGTGAGACAGGGACCTACCTACGAGCAGTACTTC
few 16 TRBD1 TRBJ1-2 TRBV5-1 CASSLGDSDPRGGYTF TGCGCCAGCAGCTTGGGGGACAGCGACCCCCGCGGTGGCTACACCTTC
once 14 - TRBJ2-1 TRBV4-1 CASSQGRPRSEQFF TGCGCCAGCAGCCAAGGACGGCCAAGGAGTGAGCAGTTCTTC
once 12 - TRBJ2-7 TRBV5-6 CASSLAGIEQYF TGTGCCAGCAGCTTGGCGGGGATAGAGCAGTACTTC
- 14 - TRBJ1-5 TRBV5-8 CASSFLASVQPQHF TGTGCCAGCAGCTTTCTAGCTTCTGTCCAGCCCCAGCATTTT
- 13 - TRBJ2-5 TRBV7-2 CASSFMEGRTQYF TGTGCCAGCAGCTTTATGGAGGGAAGGACCCAGTACTTC
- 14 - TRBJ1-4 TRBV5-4 CASSSKGGREKLFF TGTGCCAGCAGCTCGAAGGGGGGGAGGGAAAAACTGTTTTTT
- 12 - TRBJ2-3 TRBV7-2 CASSFPRGTQYF TGTGCCAGCAGCTTCCCAAGAGGTACGCAGTATTTT
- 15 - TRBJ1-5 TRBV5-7 CASSPWAESNQPQHF TGTGCCAGCAGCCCCTGGGCAGAGAGCAATCAGCCCCAGCATTTT
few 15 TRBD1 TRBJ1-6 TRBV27 CASSPLGQGFSPLHF TGTGCCAGCAGTCCGCTGGGACAGGGGTTTTCACCCCTCCACTTT
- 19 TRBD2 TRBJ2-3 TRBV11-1 CASSSDGLAPSNEADTQYF TGTGCCAGCAGCTCTGACGGACTAGCGCCCAGCAACGAAGCAGATACGCAGTATTTT
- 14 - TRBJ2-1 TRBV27 CASSPGTSYNEQFF TGTGCCAGCAGTCCGGGGACTTCATACAATGAGCAGTTCTTC
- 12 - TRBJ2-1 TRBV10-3 CAISERDNEQFF TGTGCCATCAGTGAACGGGACAATGAGCAGTTCTTC
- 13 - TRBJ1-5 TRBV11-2 CASSFSQDQPQHF TGTGCCAGCAGCTTTTCACAGGATCAGCCCCAGCATTTT
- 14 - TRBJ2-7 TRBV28 CASSYAFSSYEQYF TGTGCCAGCAGTTACGCCTTTAGCTCCTACGAGCAGTACTTC
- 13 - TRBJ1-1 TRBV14 CASTGHWDTEAFF TGTGCCAGCACCGGACACTGGGACACTGAAGCTTTCTTT
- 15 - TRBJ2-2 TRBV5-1 CASSLSGFFTGELFF TGCGCCAGCAGCTTATCAGGGTTTTTTACCGGGGAGCTGTTTTTT
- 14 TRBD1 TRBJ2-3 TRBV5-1 CASSSGQSTATQYF TGCGCCAGCAGCTCGGGACAGAGCACAGCTACGCAGTATTTT
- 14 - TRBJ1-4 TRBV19 CASRVGVVGEKLFF TGTGCCAGTAGAGTTGGAGTGGTTGGTGAAAAACTGTTTTTT
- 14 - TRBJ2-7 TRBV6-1 CASSVRGFSYEQYF TGTGCCAGCAGTGTTCGGGGGTTCTCCTACGAGCAGTACTTC
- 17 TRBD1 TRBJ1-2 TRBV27 CASSLKTGTGDIYGYTF TGTGCCAGCAGTCTAAAAACCGGGACAGGGGATATCTATGGCTACACCTTC
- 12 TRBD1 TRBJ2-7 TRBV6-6 CATKQGSYEQYF TGTGCCACCAAACAGGGGTCCTACGAGCAGTACTTC
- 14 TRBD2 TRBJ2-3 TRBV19 CASTRGESTDTQYF TGTGCCAGTACGCGGGGGGAGAGCACAGATACGCAGTATTTT
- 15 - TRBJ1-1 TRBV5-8 CASSLERYMNTEAFF TGTGCCAGCAGCCTGGAGCGATACATGAACACTGAAGCTTTCTTT
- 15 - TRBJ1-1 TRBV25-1 CASSELGERHTEAFF TGTGCCAGCAGTGAATTAGGGGAACGGCACACTGAAGCTTTCTTT
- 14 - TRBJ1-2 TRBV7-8 CASSLGRGWNGYTF TGTGCCAGCAGCTTGGGGCGGGGTTGGAATGGCTACACCTTC
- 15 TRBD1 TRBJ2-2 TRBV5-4 CASSPGTGSTGELFF TGTGCCAGCAGCCCTGGGACAGGAAGCACCGGGGAGCTGTTTTTT
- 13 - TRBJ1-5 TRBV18 CASSPPASQPQHF TGTGCCAGCTCACCACCGGCTTCCCAGCCCCAGCATTTT
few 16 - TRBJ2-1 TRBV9 CASSVYRGRGNNEQFF TGTGCCAGCAGCGTATATCGGGGTCGGGGGAACAATGAGCAGTTCTTC
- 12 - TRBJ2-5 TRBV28 CASSNPEKTQYF TGTGCCAGCAGTAATCCTGAGAAGACCCAGTACTTC
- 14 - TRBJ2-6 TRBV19 CASSQSSGANVLTF TGTGCCAGTAGCCAGTCCTCTGGGGCCAACGTCCTGACTTTC
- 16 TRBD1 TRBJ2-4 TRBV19 CASSSGTGVVKNIQYF TGTGCCAGTAGTTCCGGGACAGGGGTTGTCAAAAACATTCAGTACTTC
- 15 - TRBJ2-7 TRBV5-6 CASSLNLLVASEQYF TGTGCCAGCAGCTTGAACTTGCTGGTTGCATCCGAGCAGTACTTC
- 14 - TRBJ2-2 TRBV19 CASREASLAGELFF TGTGCCAGTAGAGAAGCCTCTTTGGCCGGGGAGCTGTTTTTT